Given below is one TCR beta chain in context. Its antigen is not identified. The table came from immunoSEQ multiplex PCR; TCRdb's copy has only in-frame clones and leaves some out. This sample has tens of thousands of clones, with around 88% found just once. These data come from a study of PD-1 blockade in mismatch repair-deficient tumors. Study outcomes and limitations: Tumor-resident clones, often absent from pretreatment blood, expanded after pembrolizumab and then contracted.

CDR1 and CDR2 (germline): MDHEN, SYDVKM. CDR3 length: 14 residues. The V and J ends lost 3 bases and 2 bases respectively, with 9 bases between them. This receptor was obtained from an adult with mismatch repair-deficient cancer. The input for sequencing was peripheral blood, taken 52 weeks after starting pembrolizumab. The chain couples TRBV28 to TRBJ2-3; no definite D call. This chain's CDR3 is CASSFSIDTDTQYF. CDR3 DNA: TGTGCCAGCAGTTTCTCTATCGACACAGATACGCAGTATTTT.